These 29 T cell receptor beta chains share one sample of origin, sequenced in a study of T cell repertoires in cytomegalovirus infection. TCRdb ran MiXCR on the reads and lists one entry per CDR3 protein. The sample records around 900,000 distinct CDR3 sequences, around a third being singletons. Their target antigens are unknown. The sequences come from cultured CD8+ T cells from PBMCs, collected from culture after CMV antigen stimulation. These receptors all stem from a human donor in good health (CMV status not recorded). Some clones in this sample may be carry-over from other donors' samples.

Note on this clonotype: This may come from a read error, since a much larger clone is one base off. This chain links TRBV12-3 or TRBV12-4 with TRBJ2-2; maybe TRBD2 (5 bases). V was cut by 4 bases and J by 5 bases, with 11 bases left in between. CDR3 length: 14 amino acids. Written as DNA, the CDR3 is TGTGCCAGCAGTTCAGCCGGACTGACCGGGGAGCTGTTTTTT. Amino acid sequence: CASSSAGLTGELFF.

The chain has TRBV6-6 and TRBJ2-2; 7 bases map to TRBD1. With 5 bases clipped from V and 5 bases from J, the junction kept 11 bases outside the gene matches. This CDR3 comprises 16 residues. Germline V gene sequence: CDR1 MNHNY, CDR2 SVGAGI (reference sequence). The CDR3 protein is CASSPPDRVRTGELFF. CDR3 coding DNA: TGTGCCAGCAGTCCACCCGACAGGGTTCGGACCGGGGAGCTGTTTTTT.

V gene TRBV6-5 combines with J gene TRBJ1-6; D remains unclear. CDR3 length equals 17 residues. Germline CDR1 and CDR2: MNHEY and SVGAGI. V lost 6 bases and J lost 0, with 15 bases in between. The CDR3 region is CASSYLSSSSYNSPLHF. In DNA, the CDR3 is TGTGCCAGCAGCTACCTGTCGTCTAGCTCCTATAATTCACCCCTCCACTTT.

J is TRBJ1-2 and V is TRBV6-2 or TRBV6-3; 7 nucleotides match TRBD1. The CDR3 totals 17 residues. CDR1 MNHEY and CDR2 SVGEGT come from the germline V gene. V trimming: 5 bases; J trimming: 6 bases; junction bases outside the gene matches: 18. The CDR3 protein is CASSHLLTGREPHGYTF. The CDR3 DNA reads as TGTGCCAGCAGTCACCTACTGACAGGGCGGGAACCACATGGCTACACCTTC.

V is TRBV20-1 and J is TRBJ1-1; D gene unclear. The CDR3 extends over 13 amino acids. CDR1 DFQATT and CDR2 SNEGSKA come from the germline V gene (reference sequence). Trimming stripped 3 bases from V and 0 bases from J, with 8 bases between. The CDR3 protein is CSAREWMNTEAFF. The CDR3 region has the DNA TGCAGTGCTAGGGAGTGGATGAACACTGAAGCTTTCTTT.

The rearrangement links TRBV25-1 to TRBJ1-4; D uncertain. Germline V gene sequence: CDR1 MGHDK, CDR2 SYGVNS. There are 14 residues in the CDR3. Trimming took 6 bases from V and 6 from J, leaving 14 bases between them. The chain's CDR3 is CASSPQRLHEKLFF. CDR3 sequence (DNA): TGTGCCAGCAGCCCACAGAGGTTGCATGAAAAACTGTTTTTT.

V and J are TRBV4-2 and TRBJ2-7, with D unresolved. Germline CDR1 is LGHNA and CDR2 is YNFKEQ. The CDR3 covers 14 residues. The ends were cut back, 0 bases at V and 1 base at J, with 7 bases in the middle. The CDR3 sequence: CASSQDHGSYEQYV. The CDR3 nucleotides are TGTGCCAGCAGCCAAGATCACGGGTCCTACGAGCAGTACGTC.

This clonotype was seen more than once but under ten times. The chain joins TRBV20-1 to TRBJ2-3; 7 bases are shared with TRBD1. Germline V gene data show CDR1 as DFQATT and CDR2 as SNEGSKA (reference sequence). V trimming: 0 bases; J trimming: 4 bases; junction bases outside the gene matches: 7. CDR3 length equals 15 residues. Written as DNA, the CDR3 is TGCAGTGCTAGAGATCCCTTTACAGGGGCAGATACGCAGTATTTT. Residues: CSARDPFTGADTQYF.

This chain connects TRBV27 to TRBJ1-2; 7 bases align to TRBD1. V lost 0 bases, J lost 5 bases, and 6 bases stayed unmatched. Germline V gene sequence: CDR1 MNHEY, CDR2 SMNVEV (reference sequence). This CDR3 comprises 15 residues. The CDR3 region is CASSLSPTGEYGYTF. The CDR3 DNA reads as TGTGCCAGCAGTTTATCCCCTACAGGGGAGTATGGCTACACCTTC.

The table lists this clonotype with a few counts. The J gene is TRBJ2-7, the V gene TRBV6-2 or TRBV6-3, with D possibly matching TRBD2 (6 bases). CDR1 and CDR2 from the germline V gene are MNHEY and SVGEGT. The CDR3 has 14 amino acids. Trimming left V 0 bases short and J 2 bases short, with 8 bases between. In DNA, the CDR3 is TGTGCCAGCAGTTACTCGGGGGGAACCTACGAGCAGTACGTC. It encodes CASSYSGGTYEQYV.

The sample holds a few counts of this clonotype. V gene TRBV7-6 combines with J gene TRBJ2-7; D is possibly TRBD1 (6 bases). V was clipped by 5 bases and J by 3 bases, with 17 bases between them. The CDR3 covers 15 residues. Germline V gene sequence: CDR1 SGHVS, CDR2 FNYEAQ. CDR3 nucleotides: TGTGCCAGCAGCCAATGGACAGTCGGGATCTACGAGCAGTACTTC. Translating gives CASSQWTVGIYEQYF.

In its sample, this clonotype was seen a few times. This chain uses TRBV28 with TRBJ1-5, with D unresolved. Per germline, CDR1 MDHEN and CDR2 SYDVKM. V was trimmed by 6 bases and J by 5 bases, leaving 14 bases between them. There are 14 residues in the CDR3. For the CDR3, the DNA is TGTGCCAGCAGAGGCGGGGAGAGCCATCAGCCCCAGCATTTT. Amino acid sequence: CASRGGESHQPQHF.

The V and J genes are TRBV7-9 and TRBJ1-1; a possible D gene is TRBD1 (5 bases). The CDR3 consists of 17 residues. Per the germline V gene, CDR1 is SEHNR and CDR2 is FQNEAQ (reference sequence). V lost 1 base, J lost 4 bases, and 19 bases lay in between. CDR3 residues: CASSLGREGLGGTEAFF. CDR3 DNA sequence: TGTGCCAGCAGCTTAGGAAGGGAGGGGTTGGGCGGCACTGAAGCTTTCTTT.

This clonotype was picked up a small number of times. V and J are TRBV5-3 and TRBJ2-3; no firm D call. Being an ORF, TRBV5-3 has a function that is uncertain. This CDR3 spans 13 amino acids. Trimming took off 8 bases at V and 4 bases at J, with 14 bases between the two ends. This chain's CDR3 is CASSPSAADTQYF. The DNA for the CDR3 is TGTGCCAGCAGCCCCAGTGCCGCAGATACGCAGTATTTT.

The gene calls are TRBV27 and TRBJ2-3; the D call may be TRBD1 or TRBD2 (6 bases each). Germline CDR1 and CDR2: MNHEY and SMNVEV (reference sequence). This CDR3 is 15 amino acids long. Trimming left V 9 bases short and J 5 bases short, with 21 bases between. The CDR3 bases are TGTGCCAGTTCAACCCTGGGGGGCGTAGAAGATACGCAGTATTTT. Its translation: CASSTLGGVEDTQYF.

This clonotype was found a few times. The chain uses TRBV5-6 and TRBJ1-5; 10 bases agree with TRBD1. Germline loops: CDR1 SGHDT, CDR2 YYEEEE. V trimming: 3 bases; J trimming: 6 bases; junction bases outside the gene matches: 12. There are 17 residues in the CDR3. CDR3 nucleotide sequence: TGTGCCAGCAGCTGGGGGACAGGGGCCTCCGGGATTCAGCCCCAGCATTTT. It specifies CASSWGTGASGIQPQHF.

The J gene is TRBJ1-4, the V gene TRBV2, with D unresolved. V was trimmed by 2 bases and J by 4 bases, leaving 8 bases between them. The germline gives CDR1 SNHLY, CDR2 FYNNEI. The CDR3 runs to 14 residues. CDR3 in DNA: TGTGCCAGCAGTGAACGTCTGCGTAATGAAAAACTGTTTTTT. It encodes CASSERLRNEKLFF.

V is TRBV19 and J is TRBJ2-6; D call uncertain. The germline CDR1 and CDR2 sequences are LNHDA and SQIVND (reference sequence). Trimming left V 4 bases short and J 0 bases short, with 4 bases between. The CDR3 consists of 14 residues. The CDR3 here is CASSRGSGANVLTF. The CDR3 coding sequence is TGTGCCAGTAGTAGAGGCTCTGGGGCCAACGTCCTGACTTTC.

This clonotype has more than one count but fewer than ten. The chain combines TRBV7-2 with TRBJ2-5, with 11 bases lining up with TRBD2. The junction had 3 bases not matched to a gene; V was cut back by 6 bases and J by 0 bases. This CDR3 is 15 amino acids long. In germline, CDR1 is SGHTA, CDR2 FQGNSA. The CDR3 DNA reads as TGTGCCAGCAGTTGGGGACTAGCGGACCAAGAGACCCAGTACTTC. Protein: CASSWGLADQETQYF.

With respect to this clonotype: With a much larger clone just one base away, this may be a read error. The chain couples TRBV7-8 to TRBJ2-7; D is possibly TRBD1 (5 bases). This CDR3 has 14 amino acids. Germline assignment: CDR1 SGHVS and CDR2 FQNEAQ. As DNA, the CDR3 is TGTGCCGGCAGCTTTGGAGACAGCCCCTACGAGCAGTACTTC. The encoded protein is CAGSFGDSPYEQYF.

The genes are TRBV6-5 and TRBJ2-1; 8 bases align to TRBD2. The V and J ends lost 2 bases and 7 bases, in that order; junction bases with no gene match: 13. CDR3 length: 17 amino acids. Per the germline V gene, CDR1 is MNHEY and CDR2 is SVGAGI. CDR3 amino acids: CASSYTSAGGGGNEQFF. CDR3 bases: TGTGCCAGCAGTTACACATCCGCGGGGGGCGGAGGGAATGAGCAGTTCTTC.

This clonotype was counted at least ten times. The chain has TRBV7-2 and TRBJ2-3, with 8 bases identical to TRBD2. With V trimmed by 5 bases and J by 2 bases, 12 bases remained unmatched. The CDR3 extends over 17 amino acids. Germline CDR1 and CDR2: SGHTA and FQGNSA. For the CDR3, the DNA is TGTGCCAGCAGCGCCCGAGGGAGCGGGGGCCTCACAGATACGCAGTATTTT. Protein product: CASSARGSGGLTDTQYF.

In its sample, this clonotype was seen a few times. J is TRBJ1-1 and V is TRBV7-9; 7 bases agree with TRBD1. Looked up from germline, CDR1 is SEHNR and CDR2 is FQNEAQ (reference sequence). V lost 7 bases and J lost 5; bases outside the gene matches: 13. There are 15 residues in the CDR3. CDR3 loop: CASNTHRQGWTEAFF. The DNA for the CDR3 is TGTGCCAGCAACACCCACCGACAGGGATGGACTGAAGCTTTCTTT. The whole variable domain, filled in from reference TRBV7-9 and TRBJ1-1, reads DTGVSQNPRHKITKRGQNVTFRCDPISEHNRLYWYRQTLGQGPEFLTYFQNEAQLEKSRLLSDRFSAERPKGSFSTLEIQRTEQGDSAMYLCASNTHRQGWTEAFFGQGTRLTVV.

This sequence joins TRBV20-1 and TRBJ2-1; tentatively, D is TRBD1 (7 bases). In germline, CDR1 is DFQATT, CDR2 SNEGSKA (reference sequence). The CDR3 covers 13 residues. V lost 3 bases and J 4 bases, leaving 10 bases between the germline ends. This chain's CDR3 is CSASSGGYNEQFF. CDR3 in DNA: TGCAGTGCTAGTTCAGGGGGGTACAATGAGCAGTTCTTC.

This clonotype was detected a few times. The J gene is TRBJ2-1, the V gene TRBV2, with 7 bases fitting TRBD2. The CDR3 has 14 amino acids. Losses at the gene ends were 6 bases for V and 6 bases for J; bases not matched to a gene: 8. The V gene's germline CDR1 is SNHLY and CDR2 FYNNEI. CDR3 sequence reads: CASRGRVGVNEQFF. In DNA, the CDR3 is TGTGCCAGCAGAGGGAGGGTTGGGGTCAATGAGCAGTTCTTC.

A note on this clonotype: Relative to the germline gene, one junction end is altered; a read error may explain this. The rearrangement links TRBV4-1 to TRBJ2-5; the D is unclear. This CDR3 contains 14 residues. From germline, CDR1 is MGHRA and CDR2 YSYEKL. The CDR3 spells CASSQVGDSETQYF. The CDR3 region has the DNA TGTGCCAGCAGCCAAGTTGGGGATTCGGAGACCCAGTACTTC.

This clonotype was picked up one time. The chain links TRBV7-4 to TRBJ2-1; 9 bases align to TRBD2. Germline V CDR1 and CDR2: SGHVT, SQSDAQ. The CDR3 runs 15 residues. The V gene end was trimmed by 5 bases and the J gene end by 10 bases; junction bases not matched to a gene: 12. CDR3 residues: CASSPTLAGMGEQFF. CDR3 nucleotides: TGTGCCAGCAGCCCCACCCTAGCGGGGATGGGGGAGCAGTTCTTC.

This clonotype appeared a few times. The chain links TRBV7-6 to TRBJ1-1, with D maybe TRBD1 (5 bases). Germline values: CDR1 SGHVS, CDR2 FNYEAQ. V lost 0 bases, J lost 6 bases, and 11 bases lay in between. The CDR3 length is 14 residues. The CDR3 region is CASSLAQGFAEAFF. DNA for the CDR3: TGTGCCAGCAGCTTAGCCCAGGGTTTTGCTGAAGCTTTCTTT.

In this sample, this clonotype turned up a few times. The gene calls are TRBV6-6 and TRBJ2-5; 9 bases fit TRBD2. Germline V gene lookup returns CDR1 MNHNY and CDR2 SVGAGI (reference sequence). The CDR3 covers 14 residues. J gave up 2 bases and V 7 bases, and 5 bases lay outside the gene matches. In nucleotides, the CDR3 is TGTGCCAGCAACGGGCGGGGGGGTCAAGAGACCCAGTACTTC. This encodes CASNGRGGQETQYF.